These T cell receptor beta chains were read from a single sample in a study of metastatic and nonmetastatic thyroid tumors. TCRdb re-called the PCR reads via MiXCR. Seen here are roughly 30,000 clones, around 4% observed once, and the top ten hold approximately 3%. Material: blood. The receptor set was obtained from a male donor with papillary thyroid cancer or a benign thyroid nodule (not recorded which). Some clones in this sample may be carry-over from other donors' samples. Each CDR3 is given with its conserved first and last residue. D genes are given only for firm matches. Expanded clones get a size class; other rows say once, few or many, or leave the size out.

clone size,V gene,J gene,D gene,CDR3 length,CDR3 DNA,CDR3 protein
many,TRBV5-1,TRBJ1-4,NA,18,TGCGCCAGCAGCCCTCGCCCCCATACACTGGCAACTAATGAAAAACTGTTTTTT,CASSPRPHTLATNEKLFF
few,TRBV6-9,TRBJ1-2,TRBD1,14,TGTGCCAGCAGCTTATTGGGACAGATCTATGGCTACACCTTC,CASSLLGQIYGYTF
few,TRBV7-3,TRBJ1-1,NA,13,TGTGCCAGCAAGGAAGGGGCGGACACTGAAGCTTTCTTT,CASKEGADTEAFF
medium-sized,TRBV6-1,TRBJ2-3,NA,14,TGTGCCAGCAGTGAAAGAGGCGACACAGATACGCAGTATTTT,CASSERGDTDTQYF
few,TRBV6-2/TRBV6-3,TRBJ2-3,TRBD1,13,TGTGCCAGCAGTTACAACAGGGGTGATACGCAGTATTTT,CASSYNRGDTQYF
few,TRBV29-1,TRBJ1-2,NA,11,TGCAGCGTTGTACAGGGACGGGGCTACACCTTC,CSVVQGRGYTF
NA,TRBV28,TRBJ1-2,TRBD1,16,TGTGCCAGCAGTTTCCCCCCAGGGCAGGGGGCTTTTGGATACGCCTTC,CASSFPPGQGAFGYAF
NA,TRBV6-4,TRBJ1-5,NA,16,TGTGCCAGCAAAGAAACGTACTTTCATAGCAATCAGCCCCAGCATTTT,CASKETYFHSNQPQHF
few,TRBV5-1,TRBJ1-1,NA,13,TGCGCCAGCAGCTTGGGTGGGAGTCCTGAAGCTCTCTTT,CASSLGGSPEALF
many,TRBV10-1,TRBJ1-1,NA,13,TGCGCCAGCAGTGGAAACAACAGTCCTGAAGCTTTCTTT,CASSGNNSPEAFF
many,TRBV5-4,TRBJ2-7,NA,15,TGTGCCAGCAGCCCCCAGGGGAGGCAGTCCTACGAGCAGTACTTC,CASSPQGRQSYEQYF
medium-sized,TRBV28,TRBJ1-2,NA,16,TGTGCCAGCAGTACCCCCGGGACACCAAGGGACTATGGCTACACCTTC,CASSTPGTPRDYGYTF
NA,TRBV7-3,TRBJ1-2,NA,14,TGTGCCAGCAGCTTCGCGGACGGTAACTATGGCTACACCTTC,CASSFADGNYGYTF
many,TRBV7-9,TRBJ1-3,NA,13,TGTGCCAGCAGCTTTAAGGGTCATCACACCATATATTTT,CASSFKGHHTIYF
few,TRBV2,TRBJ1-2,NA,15,TGTGCCAGCAGTGAACAGAGACAACCTAACTATGGCTACACCTTC,CASSEQRQPNYGYTF
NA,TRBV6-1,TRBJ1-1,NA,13,TGTGCCAGCAGTGAGGAACCGAACACTGAAGCTTTCTTT,CASSEEPNTEAFF
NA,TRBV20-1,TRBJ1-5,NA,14,TGCAGTGCTAGAGTCGGGGCAGAAGATCAGCCCCAGCATTTT,CSARVGAEDQPQHF
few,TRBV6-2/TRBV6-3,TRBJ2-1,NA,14,TGTGCCAGCAGTTTCATGACTAGTGCCAATGAGCAGTTCTTC,CASSFMTSANEQFF
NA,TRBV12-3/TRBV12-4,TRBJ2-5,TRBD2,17,TGTGCCAGCAGTCCGGGACTAGCGGGAGAGGGGGCGGAGACCCAGTACTTC,CASSPGLAGEGAETQYF
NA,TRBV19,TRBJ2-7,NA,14,TGTGCCAGTAGTATAGTTGGCAGTTCCTACGAGCAGTACTTC,CASSIVGSSYEQYF
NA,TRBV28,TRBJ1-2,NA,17,TGTGCCAGCAGTTTACACGAAGACAGGACCTCTAACTATGGCTACACCTTC,CASSLHEDRTSNYGYTF
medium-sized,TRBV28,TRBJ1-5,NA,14,TGTGCCAGCAGTTTATTCCAGGGAAGACAGCCCCAGCATTTT,CASSLFQGRQPQHF
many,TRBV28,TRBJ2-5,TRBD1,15,TGTGCCAGCAGCCAGCTACAGGGGACGGGAGAGACCCAGTACTTC,CASSQLQGTGETQYF
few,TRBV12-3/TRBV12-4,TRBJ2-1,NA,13,TGTGCCAGCAGTTTGATGCGGTACAATGAGCAGTTCTTC,CASSLMRYNEQFF
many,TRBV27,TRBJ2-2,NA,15,TGTGCCAGCAGTGCCCGGGATTTTTACACCGGGGAGCTGTTTTTT,CASSARDFYTGELFF
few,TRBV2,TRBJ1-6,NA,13,TGTGCCAGAGAAAGTATTCAAGGTTCACCCCTCCACTTT,CARESIQGSPLHF
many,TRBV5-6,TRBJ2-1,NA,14,TGTGCCAGCAGCCCGGAGGGGTCTAGCAATGAGCAGTTCTTC,CASSPEGSSNEQFF
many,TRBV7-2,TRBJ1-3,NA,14,TGTGCCAGCAGTTCCCAGGACGGGGGAAGCACCATATATTTT,CASSSQDGGSTIYF
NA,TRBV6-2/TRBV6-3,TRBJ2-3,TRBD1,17,TGTGCCAGCTTCCGGGACAGGCGTCGCGTCTCCGTAGATACGCAGTATTTT,CASFRDRRRVSVDTQYF
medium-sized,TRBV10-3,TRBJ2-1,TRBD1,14,TGTGCCATCAGCACAGGGGTGTCGGGCAATGAGCAGTTCTTC,CAISTGVSGNEQFF
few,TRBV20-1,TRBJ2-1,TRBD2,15,TGCAGTGCTAGTGAGCGGGAGGACTCCTACAATGAGCAGTTCTTC,CSASEREDSYNEQFF
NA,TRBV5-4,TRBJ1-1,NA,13,TGTGCCAGCAACACAGGTGTGGGCACTGAAGCTTTCTTT,CASNTGVGTEAFF
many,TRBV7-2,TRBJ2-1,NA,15,TGTGCCAGCAGGTCCACTACGAGCTCCTACAATGAGCAGTTCTTC,CASRSTTSSYNEQFF
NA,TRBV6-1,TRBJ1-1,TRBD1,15,TGTGCCAGCAGTGCTAAGGGACAGCTGAACACTGAAGCTTTCTTT,CASSAKGQLNTEAFF
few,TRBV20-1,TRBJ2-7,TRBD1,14,TGCAGTGCTGTGGAGGGACAGGGAACCTACGAGCAGTACTTC,CSAVEGQGTYEQYF
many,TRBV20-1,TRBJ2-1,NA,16,TGCAGTGCTAGACTCCGGGATTCCAGCTCCTACAATGAGCAGTTCTTC,CSARLRDSSSYNEQFF
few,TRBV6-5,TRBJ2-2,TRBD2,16,TGTGCCAGCAGTTACTCGGTAGCGGGAGTGGGCGGGGAGCTGTTTTTT,CASSYSVAGVGGELFF
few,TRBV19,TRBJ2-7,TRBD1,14,TGTGCCAGTAGTATAGGACAGGGTGTCAACGAGCAGTACTTC,CASSIGQGVNEQYF
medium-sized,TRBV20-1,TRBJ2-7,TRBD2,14,TGCAGTTTTGAGGAGGGGACTAGCCCCTACGAGCAGTACTTC,CSFEEGTSPYEQYF
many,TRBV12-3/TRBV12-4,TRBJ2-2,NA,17,TGTGCCAGCAGTTTAGCAACTGACAGCGCTAACCCCGGGGAGCTGTTTTTT,CASSLATDSANPGELFF
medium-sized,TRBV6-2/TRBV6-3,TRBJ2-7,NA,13,TGTGCCAGCAGCGTGACAGGACCCTACGAGCAGTACTTC,CASSVTGPYEQYF